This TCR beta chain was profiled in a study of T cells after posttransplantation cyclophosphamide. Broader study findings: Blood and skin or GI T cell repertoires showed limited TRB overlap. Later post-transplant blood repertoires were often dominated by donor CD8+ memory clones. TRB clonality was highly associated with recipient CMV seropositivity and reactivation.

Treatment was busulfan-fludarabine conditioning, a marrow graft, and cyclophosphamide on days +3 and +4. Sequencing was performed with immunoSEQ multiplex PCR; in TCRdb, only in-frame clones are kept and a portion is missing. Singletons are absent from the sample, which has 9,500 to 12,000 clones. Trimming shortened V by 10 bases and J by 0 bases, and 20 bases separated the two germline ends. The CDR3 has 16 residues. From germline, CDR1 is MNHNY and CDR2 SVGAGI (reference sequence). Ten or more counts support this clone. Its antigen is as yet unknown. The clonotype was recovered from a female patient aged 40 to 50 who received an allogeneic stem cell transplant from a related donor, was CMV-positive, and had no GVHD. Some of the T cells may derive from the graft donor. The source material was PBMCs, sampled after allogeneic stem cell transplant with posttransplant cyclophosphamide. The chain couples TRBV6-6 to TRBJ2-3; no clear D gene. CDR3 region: CATTQAGFLSTDTQYF. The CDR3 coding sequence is TGTGCCACCACTCAAGCAGGTTTCTTAAGCACAGATACGCAGTATTTT.